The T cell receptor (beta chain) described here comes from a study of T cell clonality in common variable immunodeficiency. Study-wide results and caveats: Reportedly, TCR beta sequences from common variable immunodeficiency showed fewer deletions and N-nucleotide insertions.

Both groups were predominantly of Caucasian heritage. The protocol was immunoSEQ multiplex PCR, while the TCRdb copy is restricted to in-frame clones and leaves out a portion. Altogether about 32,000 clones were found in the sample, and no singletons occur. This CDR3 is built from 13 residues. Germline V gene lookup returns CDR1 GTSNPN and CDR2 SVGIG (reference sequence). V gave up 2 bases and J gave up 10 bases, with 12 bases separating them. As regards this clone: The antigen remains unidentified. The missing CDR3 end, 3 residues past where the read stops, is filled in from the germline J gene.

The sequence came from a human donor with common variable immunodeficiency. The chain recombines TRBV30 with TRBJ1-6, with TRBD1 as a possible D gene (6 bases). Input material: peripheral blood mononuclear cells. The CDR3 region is CAWSLQGKSPLHF. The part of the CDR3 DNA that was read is TGTGCCTGGAGTTTGCAGGGGAAGTCACCC.